This T cell receptor (beta chain) was obtained from a study of T cells after yellow fever vaccination (dated by TCRdb to about 2019). For the wider study: The SMART-Seq v4 Ultra Low Input RNA kit was used to prepare libraries from fractions with low cell numbers. Two healthy male donors made up the cohort, one aged 18 to 29 years and the other aged 30 to 40 years. Bulk PBMC replicates and cell subsets were isolated from blood drawn at multiple timepoints before and after both primary and secondary immunization. To follow T-cell clones before and after primary and booster YFV17D yellow fever vaccination, bulk TCR alpha and beta repertoires were sequenced over time.

TCR cDNA was synthesized by 5'RACE template switching, through which a universal primer site and unique molecular identifiers were introduced. Priming for cDNA synthesis came from both the TCR alpha and TCR beta constant segments. Library amplification involved two PCR steps, and the second step added sample barcodes and sequencing adapters. Sequencing of the libraries was done on either Illumina HiSeq 2500 (2x100 bp) or NovaSeq (2x150 bp). From the authors' description of their analysis: Demultiplexing of reads and collapsing into UMI consensus sequences were performed with MIGEC, and V(D)J alignment was carried out with MiXCR. Using edgeR on replicate PBMC samples, clonotypes were called vaccine-responding if FDR was below 0.01 and the log2 fold change was above 5 up to day 15. Each bulk clonotype received a CD4 or CD8 identity based on whether the sequenced CD4 or CD8 repertoire contained that clonotype at higher abundance. The public reads were reanalyzed by TCRdb: fastp trimming at Q25, MiXCR alignment, in-frame beta chains only. Each entry is one CDR3 protein sequence, shown with its most common DNA and genes. TCRdb, not the original authors, processed these V and J calls. The table for this sample lists around 100,000 distinct CDR3 sequences; 7.5% to 9.5% of them were counted only once. The top ten clonotypes cover less than 30% of the sample.

The treatment or condition label of this sample denotes: live attenuated yellow fever vaccine strain. PBMCs were isolated from peripheral blood using a standard Ficoll-Paque protocol. CD4 and CD8 T-cell fractions were isolated with Dynabeads CD4 and CD8 positive selection kits. TriZol was used to extract RNA from bulk PBMCs, CD4 and CD8 fractions, and dextramer-positive and dextramer-negative fractions. V loses 0 bases of germline sequence and J loses 4 bases, and the interval between the two ends is 5 bases. The germline V gene provides CDR1 SGDLS and CDR2 YYNGEE. Taken from cysteine to phenylalanine, the CDR3 has 13 residues. The only DNA kept is the CDR3, 39 bases in frame from the first base. What the work shows at the level of the full study, not this receptor alone: Because only two donors were included in the study, the extent to which the findings can be generalized is limited. Compared with the primary T-cell response, the secondary T-cell response was faster but weaker, reaching its peak on day 5 rather than on day 15. A small fraction of clonotypes appeared in both the CD4 and CD8 compartments, likely as a result of convergent recombination. After the booster, most clones that had expanded after primary vaccination were detected again (around 95% of CD4 and 70% to 90% of CD8), suggesting broad maintenance of memory. FACS-sorted repertoires could contain abundant contaminating clonotypes from the bulk population, so computational filtering was required.

This clonotype came up a few times. Its antigen is still unknown. One base away there is no much larger clone; base qualities are not given. The source material was CD8+ T cells sorted from PBMCs, sampled 45 days after the yellow fever booster vaccination. This clonotype originated in a young man who received the YFV17D yellow fever vaccine. The V gene is TRBV9 and the J gene is TRBJ2-1; the D gene is unclear. CDR3 protein: CASSVVGYNEQFF. The base sequence is TGTGCCAGCAGCGTAGTCGGGTACAATGAGCAGTTCTTC.